This T cell receptor beta chain was sequenced in a study of CD8+CD57+ T cells in acquired aplastic anemia. Profiling that covered TCR beta VDJ and CDR3 relied on genomic DNA as its template. TCRdb analysed the reads with MiXCR anew, one entry per CDR3 protein. The data show 150,000 to 200,000 distinct CDR3 sequences, with roughly half seen just once and under 3% held by the top ten. The germline CDR1 and CDR2 sequences are ENHRY and SYGVKD. The J segment lost 1 base and the V segment lost 6 bases, leaving 5 bases of the junction unmatched. This CDR3 spans 14 amino acids. Sequencing was carried out using sorted CD4+, CD8+, or CD8+CD57+ T cells (not recorded which) from PBMCs. The chain is built from TRBV10-3 and TRBJ1-2; 7 bases fit TRBD1. This clonotype originated in a human donor in good health. The CDR3 is CAIRGTAFNYGYTF. The CDR3 DNA is TGTGCCATCAGGGGGACAGCCTTTAACTATGGCTACACCTTC.